This T cell receptor (beta chain) was sequenced during a study of blood T cell repertoires in COVID-19. Study-wide background: Spain, Italy and the United States supplied samples that represented acute and convalescent COVID-19. PBMCs, B-cell-depleted T cells, or T cells provided the cDNA or gDNA that made up the material.

Germline assignment: CDR1 SEHNR and CDR2 FQNEAQ (reference sequence). V lost 4 bases and J 15 bases, leaving 18 bases between the germline ends. This CDR3 is 13 amino acids long. Study processing details: Estimation of nucleated cell counts relied on the amplification of reference gene primers. The protocol was immunoSEQ multiplex PCR, while the TCRdb copy is restricted to in-frame clones and leaves out a portion. Clone size and V and J calls were adopted from that table, with D and trimming inferred from the DNA. This sample has about 300,000 clones, with approximately 86% found just once. The TCR was taken from a man aged 18 to 29 with active or convalescent COVID-19. The rearrangement uses TRBV7-9 and TRBJ1-4; no definite D call. Sequencing input: peripheral blood. CDR3 nucleotides: TGTGCCAGCAGCTCGCGACTAAGTAGTATTATGTTTTTT. As protein: CASSSRLSSIMFF.